These 9 T cell receptor beta chains share one sample of origin, sequenced in a study of blood T cell repertoires in COVID-19 (dated by TCRdb to about 2020). Preparation of the library involved the immunoSEQ multiplex PCR assay. The source is immuneACCESS, and TCRdb retained only in-frame sequences with V and J called. Part of the clones is not carried over; for the studies checked, unresolved V genes explain less than half of this, and the remainder is unexplained. The sample table contains 250,000 to 300,000 clones; only one count was recorded for approximately 90% of them. Clones ranked in the top ten supply approximately 9% of the sample. The sequenced sample was PBMCs or T cells enriched from blood (not recorded which). The receptors stem from a man in his forties who had recovered from COVID-19.

The chain joins TRBV19 to TRBJ1-2; D uncertain. The CDR3 sequence is 14 residues long. Germline CDR1 and CDR2: LNHDA and SQIVND (reference sequence). Trimming cost V 5 bases and J 5 bases, with 15 bases left between them. DNA of the CDR3: TGTGCCAGTAGTCTCAGAACCGGGGTATATGGCTACACCTTC. This gives the protein CASSLRTGVYGYTF.

This clone came up once. The chain recombines TRBV14 with TRBJ2-3, with TRBD2 matching over 8 bases. The CDR3 has 17 amino acids. Germline CDR1 SGHDN, CDR2 FVKESK. Trimming removed 4 bases from V and 3 bases from J; junction bases left unmatched: 12. CDR3 protein: CASSPRLWVAGTDTQYF. The CDR3 DNA reads TGTGCCAGCAGCCCCCGACTTTGGGTAGCGGGAACAGATACGCAGTATTTT.

The chain is built from TRBV3-1 (or the pseudogene TRBV3-2) and TRBJ2-7, with D possibly being TRBD1 (5 bases). Germline assignment: CDR1 LGHDT and CDR2 YNNKEL (reference sequence). This CDR3 has 17 amino acids. V lost 3 bases and J lost 0, with 18 bases in between. CDR3 DNA: TGTGCCAGCAGCCATTCGGGTGGGGCGGAATTCTCCTACGAGCAGTACTTC. Translating gives CASSHSGGAEFSYEQYF.

V is TRBV4-1 and J is TRBJ1-1; D may be TRBD1 (5 bases). Germline V gene sequence: CDR1 MGHRA, CDR2 YSYEKL. Trimming left V 0 bases short and J 0 bases short, with 8 bases between. The CDR3 is 15 amino acids. Here the CDR3 reads CASSQDKGLNTEAFF. CDR3 nucleotides: TGCGCCAGCAGCCAAGATAAGGGGTTGAACACTGAAGCTTTCTTT.

This chain links TRBV11-2 with TRBJ2-7; TRBD1 agrees at 8 bases. V shed 2 bases, J shed 4 bases, and the junction held 4 bases outside the gene matches. Germline-derived CDR1 and CDR2 are SGHAT and FQNNGV. There are 14 residues in the CDR3. The CDR3 is CASSLQGAGYEQYF. In DNA, the CDR3 is TGTGCCAGCAGCTTACAGGGGGCGGGTTACGAGCAGTACTTC.

The V gene is TRBV7-9, the J gene TRBJ2-7, with 16 bases aligning to TRBD2. The CDR3 length is 17 residues. The junction had 8 bases not matched to a gene; V was cut back by 3 bases and J by 6 bases. Germline V lookup: CDR1 SEHNR, CDR2 FQNEAQ (reference sequence). CDR3 sequence (DNA): TGTGCCAGCAGCTTCCCCGGGACTAGCGGGAGGGCAAGCGAGCAGTACTTC. It codes for CASSFPGTSGRASEQYF.

The chain employs TRBV19 and TRBJ1-5; 11 bases agree with TRBD1. In germline, CDR1 is LNHDA, CDR2 SQIVND (reference sequence). This CDR3 is built from 15 residues. The J segment lost 3 bases and the V segment lost 4 bases, leaving 2 bases of the junction unmatched. This CDR3 reads CASSKDRGLNQPQHF. The CDR3 DNA sequence: TGTGCCAGTAGTAAGGACAGGGGGCTCAATCAGCCCCAGCATTTT.

The chain carries TRBV6-5 and TRBJ2-5, with 9 bases that match TRBD1. Germline-derived CDR1 and CDR2 are MNHEY and SVGAGI. Trimming took 7 bases from V and 4 from J; bases not matched to a gene: 10. CDR3 size: 15 residues. CDR3 sequence (DNA): TGTGCCAGCATTCCTGGGACAGGGCAGGGAGAGACCCAGTACTTC. The encoded protein is CASIPGTGQGETQYF.

The gene calls are TRBV6-2 or TRBV6-3 and TRBJ1-2; 7 bases are shared with TRBD1. The CDR3 is 15 amino acids. Trimming at V came to 2 bases and at J to 6 bases, leaving 9 bases not matched to a gene. Germline lookup yields CDR1 MNHEY and CDR2 SVGEGT. CDR3 DNA: TGTGCCAGCAGTTACCCCATGGGACAGTATAATGGCTACACCTTC. Translated: CASSYPMGQYNGYTF.